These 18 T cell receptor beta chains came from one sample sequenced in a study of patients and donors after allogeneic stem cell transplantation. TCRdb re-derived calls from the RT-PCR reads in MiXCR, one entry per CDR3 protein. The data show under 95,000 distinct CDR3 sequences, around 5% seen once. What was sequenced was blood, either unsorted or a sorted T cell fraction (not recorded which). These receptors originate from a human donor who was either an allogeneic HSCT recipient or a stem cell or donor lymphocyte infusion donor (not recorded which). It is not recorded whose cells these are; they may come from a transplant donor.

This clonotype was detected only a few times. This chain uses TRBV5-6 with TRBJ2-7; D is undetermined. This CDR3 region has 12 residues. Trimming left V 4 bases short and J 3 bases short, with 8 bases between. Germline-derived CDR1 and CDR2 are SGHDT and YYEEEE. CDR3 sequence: CASSPYGYEQYF. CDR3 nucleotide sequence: TGTGCCAGCAGCCCCTACGGCTACGAGCAGTACTTC.

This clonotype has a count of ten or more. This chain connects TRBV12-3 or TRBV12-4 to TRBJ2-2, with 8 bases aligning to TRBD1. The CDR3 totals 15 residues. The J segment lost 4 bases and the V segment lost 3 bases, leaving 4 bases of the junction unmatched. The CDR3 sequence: CASSFNRGVTGELFF. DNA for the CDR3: TGTGCCAGCAGTTTCAACAGGGGGGTCACCGGGGAGCTGTTTTTT.

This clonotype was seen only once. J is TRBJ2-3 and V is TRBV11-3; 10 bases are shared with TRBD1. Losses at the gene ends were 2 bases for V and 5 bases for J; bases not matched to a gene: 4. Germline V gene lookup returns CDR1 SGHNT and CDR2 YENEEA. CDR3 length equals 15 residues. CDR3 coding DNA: TGTGCCAGCAGCTTATTTGGACAGGGGGGAGATACGCAGTATTTT. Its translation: CASSLFGQGGDTQYF.

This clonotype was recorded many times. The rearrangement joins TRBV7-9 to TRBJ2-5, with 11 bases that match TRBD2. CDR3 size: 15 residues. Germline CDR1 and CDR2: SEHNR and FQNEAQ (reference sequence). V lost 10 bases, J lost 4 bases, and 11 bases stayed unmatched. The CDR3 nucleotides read TGTGCCACCACTAGCGGGAGCAGCATACGAGAGACCCAGTACTTC. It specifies CATTSGSSIRETQYF. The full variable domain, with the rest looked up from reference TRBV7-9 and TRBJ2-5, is DTGVSQNPRHKITKRGQNVTFRCDPISEHNRLYWYRQTLGQGPEFLTYFQNEAQLEKSRLLSDRFSAERPKGSFSTLEIQRTEQGDSAMYLCATTSGSSIRETQYFGPGTRLLVL.

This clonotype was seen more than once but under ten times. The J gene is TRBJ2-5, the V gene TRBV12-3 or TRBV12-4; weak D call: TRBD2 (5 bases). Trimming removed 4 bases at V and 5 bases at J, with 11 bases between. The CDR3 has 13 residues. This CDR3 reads CASSSGFRETQYF. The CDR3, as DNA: TGTGCCAGCAGTTCGGGGTTCCGGGAGACCCAGTACTTC.

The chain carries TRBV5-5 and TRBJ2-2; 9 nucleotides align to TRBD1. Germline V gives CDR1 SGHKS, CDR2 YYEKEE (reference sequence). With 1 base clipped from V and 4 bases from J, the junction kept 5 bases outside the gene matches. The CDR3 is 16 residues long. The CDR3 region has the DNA TGTGCCAGCAGCTTGCACGGACAGGGGTCCACCGGGGAGCTGTTTTTT. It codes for CASSLHGQGSTGELFF.

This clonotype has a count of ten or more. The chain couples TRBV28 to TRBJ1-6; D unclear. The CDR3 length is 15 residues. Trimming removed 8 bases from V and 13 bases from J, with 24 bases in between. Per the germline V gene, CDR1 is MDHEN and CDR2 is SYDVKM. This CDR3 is CASAPQRRVRGPLHF. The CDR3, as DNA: TGTGCCAGCGCCCCACAACGGAGGGTTCGTGGTCCCCTCCACTTT.

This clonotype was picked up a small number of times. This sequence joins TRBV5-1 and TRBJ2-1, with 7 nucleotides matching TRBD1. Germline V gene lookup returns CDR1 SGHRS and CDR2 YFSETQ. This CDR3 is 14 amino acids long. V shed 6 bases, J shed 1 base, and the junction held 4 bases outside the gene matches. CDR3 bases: TGCGCCAGCACGATGACAGGGTCCTACAATGAGCAGTTCTTC. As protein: CASTMTGSYNEQFF.

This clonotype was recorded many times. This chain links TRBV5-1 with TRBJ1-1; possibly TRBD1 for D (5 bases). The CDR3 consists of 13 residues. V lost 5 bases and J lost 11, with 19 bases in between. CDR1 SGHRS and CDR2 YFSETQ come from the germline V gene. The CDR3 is CASSWDPRSRAFF. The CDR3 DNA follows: TGCGCCAGCAGTTGGGACCCAAGGAGTAGGGCTTTCTTT. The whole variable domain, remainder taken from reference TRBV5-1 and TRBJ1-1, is KAGVTQTPRYLIKTRGQQVTLSCSPISGHRSVSWYQQTPGQGLQFLFEYFSETQRNKGNFPGRFSGRQFSNSRSEMNVSTLELGDSALYLCASSWDPRSRAFFGQGTRLTVV.

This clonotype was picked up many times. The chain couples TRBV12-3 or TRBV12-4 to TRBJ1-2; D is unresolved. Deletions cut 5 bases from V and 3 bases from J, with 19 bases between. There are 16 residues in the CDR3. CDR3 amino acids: CASSHIRLDRDYGYTF. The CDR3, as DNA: TGTGCCAGCAGTCACATACGCCTCGACCGAGACTATGGCTACACCTTC.

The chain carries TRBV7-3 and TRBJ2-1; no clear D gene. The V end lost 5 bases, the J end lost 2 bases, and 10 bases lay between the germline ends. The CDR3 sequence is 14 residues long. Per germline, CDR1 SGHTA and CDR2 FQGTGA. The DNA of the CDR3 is TGTGCCAGCAGCCTCAACCCGACCTACAATGAGCAGTTCTTC. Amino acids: CASSLNPTYNEQFF. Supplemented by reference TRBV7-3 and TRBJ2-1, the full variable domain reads GAGVSQTPSNKVTEKGKYVELRCDPISGHTALYWYRQSLGQGPEFLIYFQGTGAADDSGLPNDRFFAVRPEGSVSTLKIQRTERGDSAVYLCASSLNPTYNEQFFGPGTRLTVL.

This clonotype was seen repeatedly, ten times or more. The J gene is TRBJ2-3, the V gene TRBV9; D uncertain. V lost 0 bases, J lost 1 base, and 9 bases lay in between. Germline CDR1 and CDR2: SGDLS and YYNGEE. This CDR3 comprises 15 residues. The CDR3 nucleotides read TGTGCCAGCAGCGTAGGGTTGCCCGGCACAGATACGCAGTATTTT. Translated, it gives CASSVGLPGTDTQYF.

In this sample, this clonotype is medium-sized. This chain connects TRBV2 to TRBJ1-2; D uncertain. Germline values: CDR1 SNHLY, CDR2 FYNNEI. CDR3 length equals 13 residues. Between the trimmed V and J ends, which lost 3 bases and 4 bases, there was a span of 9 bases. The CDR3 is CASSDAAGYGYTF. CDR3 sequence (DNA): TGTGCCAGCAGTGATGCGGCAGGCTATGGCTACACCTTC.

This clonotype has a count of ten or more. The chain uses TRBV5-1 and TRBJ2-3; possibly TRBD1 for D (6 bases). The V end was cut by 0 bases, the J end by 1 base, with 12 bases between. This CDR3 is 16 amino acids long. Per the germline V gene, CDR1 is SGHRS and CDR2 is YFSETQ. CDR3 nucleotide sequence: TGCGCCAGCAGCTTGGGGTCCTCAGGGGGCACAGATACGCAGTATTTT. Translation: CASSLGSSGGTDTQYF.

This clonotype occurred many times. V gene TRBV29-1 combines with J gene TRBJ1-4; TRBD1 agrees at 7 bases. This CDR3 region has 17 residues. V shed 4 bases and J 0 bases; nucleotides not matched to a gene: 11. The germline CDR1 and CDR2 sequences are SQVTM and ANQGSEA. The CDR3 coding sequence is TGCAGCGTTGGAAGACAGGGAGGGGAAGCAACTAATGAAAAACTGTTTTTT. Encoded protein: CSVGRQGGEATNEKLFF.

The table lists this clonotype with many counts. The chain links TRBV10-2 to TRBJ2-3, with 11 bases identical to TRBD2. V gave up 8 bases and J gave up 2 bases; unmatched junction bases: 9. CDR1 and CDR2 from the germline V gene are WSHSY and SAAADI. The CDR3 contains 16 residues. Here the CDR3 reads CASYSPSGRYTDTQYF. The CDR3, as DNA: TGCGCCAGCTACAGCCCTAGCGGGAGGTACACAGATACGCAGTATTTT.

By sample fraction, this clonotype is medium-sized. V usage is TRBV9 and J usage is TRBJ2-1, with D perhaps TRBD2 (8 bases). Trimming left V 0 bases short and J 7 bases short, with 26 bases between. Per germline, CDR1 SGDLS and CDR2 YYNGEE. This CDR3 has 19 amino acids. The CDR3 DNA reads TGTGCCAGCAGCGTAGAGGATTTAGTCGGGAGGGTCAGGGGGAATGAGCAGTTCTTC. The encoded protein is CASSVEDLVGRVRGNEQFF.

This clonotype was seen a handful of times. CDR3 coding DNA: TGCAGTGCGCCGGAGGGCAGGGTTCCAGCTTTCTTT. Translating gives CSAPEGRVPAFF. This rearrangement joins TRBV20-1 to TRBJ1-1, with TRBD1 as a possible D gene (5 bases). This CDR3 spans 12 amino acids. Per germline, CDR1 DFQATT and CDR2 SNEGSKA (reference sequence). Trimming left V 6 bases short and J 10 bases short, with 18 bases between.